This T cell receptor beta chain was sequenced in a study of sequential checkpoint blockade in melanoma. The wider study: Arm A got nivolumab then ipilimumab; arm B the reverse, 1:1.

Indicated treatment: randomized to nivolumab then ipilimumab (arm A) or the reverse (arm B). None of the patients previously received DNA-damaging chemotherapy. Sorted cells were live CD3+CD8+, lacking CD19 and CD56, from PBMCs. Germline CDR1 reads SEHNR; CDR2 reads FQNEAQ (reference sequence). V lost 2 bases, J lost 0 bases, and 9 bases lay in between. The CDR3 is 15 amino acids. The protocol was immunoSEQ multiplex PCR, while the TCRdb copy is restricted to in-frame clones and leaves out a portion. Of around 12,000 clones listed, 74% are singletons. The sample was CD8+ T cells sorted from blood (inferred from file names), taken from a patient given nivolumab and ipilimumab in sequence. This receptor was identified in a human donor with melanoma. V is TRBV7-9 and J is TRBJ2-3; tentative D call: TRBD1 (6 bases). CDR3 sequence (DNA): TGTGCCAGCAGCTTATTAGGGGGAAGCACAGATACGCAGTATTTT. Translating gives CASSLLGGSTDTQYF.